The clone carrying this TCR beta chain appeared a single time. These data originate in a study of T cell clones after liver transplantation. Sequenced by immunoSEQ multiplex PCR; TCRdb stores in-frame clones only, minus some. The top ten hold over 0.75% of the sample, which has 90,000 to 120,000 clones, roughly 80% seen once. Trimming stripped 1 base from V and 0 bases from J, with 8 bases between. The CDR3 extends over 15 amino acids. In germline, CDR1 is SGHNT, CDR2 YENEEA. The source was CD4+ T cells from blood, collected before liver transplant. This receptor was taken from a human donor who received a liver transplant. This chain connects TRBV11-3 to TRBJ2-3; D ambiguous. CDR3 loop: CASSLVGASTDTQYF. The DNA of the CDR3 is TGTGCCAGCAGCTTAGTGGGCGCTAGCACAGATACGCAGTATTTT. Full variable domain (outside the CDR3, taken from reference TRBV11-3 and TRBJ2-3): EAGVVQSPRYKIIEKKQPVAFWCNPISGHNTLYWYLQNLGQGPELLIRYENEEAVDDSQLPKDRFSAERLKGVDSTLKIQPAELGDSAVYLCASSLVGASTDTQYFGPGTRLTVL.